This T cell receptor beta chain comes out of a study of OX40 agonist ivuxolimab in advanced cancers. Repertoires were generated with immunoSEQ multiplex PCR, while TCRdb's copy carries only in-frame clones and drops some. The sample has tens of thousands of clones; nearly 90% are singletons. The CDR3 is 15 amino acids. Germline CDR1 MGHDK, CDR2 SYGVNS. V was cut by 5 bases and J by 0 bases, with 14 bases left in between. The source material was CD4+ or CD8+ T cells sorted from blood, sampled in a trial of the OX40 agonist ivuxolimab. The sequence was obtained from an adult with an advanced solid tumor such as melanoma, head and neck, liver or kidney cancer. This rearrangement joins TRBV25-1 to TRBJ2-7; unclear D gene. Here the CDR3 DNA reads TGTGCCAGCAGTACCCCTAGAGGCCTCTCCTACGAGCAGTACTTC. Translating it yields CASSTPRGLSYEQYF.